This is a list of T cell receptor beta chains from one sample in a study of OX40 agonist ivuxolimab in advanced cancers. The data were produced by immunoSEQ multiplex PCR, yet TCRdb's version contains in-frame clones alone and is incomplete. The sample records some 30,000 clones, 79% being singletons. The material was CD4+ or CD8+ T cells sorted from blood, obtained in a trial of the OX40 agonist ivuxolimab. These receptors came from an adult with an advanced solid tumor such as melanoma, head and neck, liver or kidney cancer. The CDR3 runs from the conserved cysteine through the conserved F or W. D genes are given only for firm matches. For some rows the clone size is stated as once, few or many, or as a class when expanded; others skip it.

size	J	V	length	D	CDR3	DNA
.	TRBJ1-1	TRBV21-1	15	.	CASSNYVILYTEAFF	TGTGCCAGCAGCAACTATGTCATTTTGTACACTGAAGCTTTCTTT
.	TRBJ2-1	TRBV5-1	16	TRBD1	CASSLDGTGGVNEQFF	TGCGCCAGCAGTTTGGACGGGACAGGGGGTGTAAATGAGCAGTTCTTC
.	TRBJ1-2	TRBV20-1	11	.	CSARIRGGYTF	TGCAGTGCTCGTATCAGGGGCGGCTACACCTTC
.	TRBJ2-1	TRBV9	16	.	CASSVGSGTTGDEQFF	TGTGCCAGCAGCGTAGGGTCCGGGACAACCGGCGATGAGCAGTTCTTC
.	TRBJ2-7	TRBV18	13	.	CASSPYSGFEQYF	TGTGCCAGCTCACCCTATAGCGGCTTCGAGCAGTACTTC
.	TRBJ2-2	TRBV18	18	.	CASSPQSGHQINTGELFF	TGTGCCAGCTCACCACAGTCGGGACACCAGATTAACACCGGGGAGCTGTTTTTT
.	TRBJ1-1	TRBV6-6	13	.	CASSYLENTEAFF	TGTGCCAGCAGTTACTTGGAGAACACTGAAGCTTTCTTT
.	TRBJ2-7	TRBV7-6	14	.	CASSLGVGGAEQYF	TGTGCCAGCAGCTTAGGGGTCGGGGGTGCCGAGCAGTACTTC
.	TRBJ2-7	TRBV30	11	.	CAWSPGNEQYF	TGTGCCTGGAGTCCCGGGAACGAGCAGTACTTC
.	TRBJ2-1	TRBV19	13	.	CAIRTGPYNEQFF	TGTGCCATCCGGACGGGGCCCTACAATGAGCAGTTCTTC
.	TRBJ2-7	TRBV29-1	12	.	CSVERGGFEQYF	TGCAGCGTTGAACGTGGGGGGTTCGAGCAGTACTTC
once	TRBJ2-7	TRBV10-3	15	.	CAINPGGISSYEQYF	TGTGCCATCAACCCTGGGGGGATCAGCTCCTACGAGCAGTACTTC
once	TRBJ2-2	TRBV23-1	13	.	CASTQGSTGELFF	TGCGCCAGCACACAGGGTTCAACCGGGGAGCTGTTTTTT
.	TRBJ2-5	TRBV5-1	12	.	CASSLESETQYF	TGCGCCAGCAGCTTGGAATCAGAGACCCAGTACTTC
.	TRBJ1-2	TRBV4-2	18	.	CASSLVIYRGAPTYGYTF	TGTGCCAGCAGCTTAGTAATTTATAGGGGGGCACCAACTTATGGCTACACCTTC